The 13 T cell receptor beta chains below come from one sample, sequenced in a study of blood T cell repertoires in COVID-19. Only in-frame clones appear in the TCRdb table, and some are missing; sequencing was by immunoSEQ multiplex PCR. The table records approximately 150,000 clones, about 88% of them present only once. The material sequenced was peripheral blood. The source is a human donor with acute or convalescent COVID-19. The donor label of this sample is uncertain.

In DNA, the CDR3 is TGTGCCAGCAGTTTAGTCGGGGCGGGAGGCTACACCTTC. It translates to CASSLVGAGGYTF. The chain uses TRBV12-3 or TRBV12-4 and TRBJ1-2, with a weak D call TRBD1 (5 bases). V was clipped by 1 base and J by 8 bases, with 11 bases between them. The CDR3 is made up of 13 amino acids.

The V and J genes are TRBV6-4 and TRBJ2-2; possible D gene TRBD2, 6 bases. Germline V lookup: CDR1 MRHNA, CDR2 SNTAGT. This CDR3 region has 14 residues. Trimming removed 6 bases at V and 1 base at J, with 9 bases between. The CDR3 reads CASREGQNTGELFF. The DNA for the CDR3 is TGTGCCAGCAGGGAGGGGCAGAACACCGGGGAGCTGTTTTTT.

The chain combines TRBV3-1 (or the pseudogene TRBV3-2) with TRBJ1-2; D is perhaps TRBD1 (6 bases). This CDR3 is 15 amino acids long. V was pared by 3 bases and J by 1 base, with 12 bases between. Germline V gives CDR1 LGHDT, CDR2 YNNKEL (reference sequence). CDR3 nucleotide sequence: TGTGCCAGCAGCCAGGAGGGGGGGAGTAACTATGGCTACACCTTC. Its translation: CASSQEGGSNYGYTF.

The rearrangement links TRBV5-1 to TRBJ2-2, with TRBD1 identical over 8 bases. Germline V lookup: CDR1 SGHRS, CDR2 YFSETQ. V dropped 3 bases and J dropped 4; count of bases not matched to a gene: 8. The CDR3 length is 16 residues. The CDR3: CASSSTGDFLTGELFF. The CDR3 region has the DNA TGCGCCAGCAGCTCGACAGGGGATTTTCTCACCGGGGAGCTGTTTTTT.

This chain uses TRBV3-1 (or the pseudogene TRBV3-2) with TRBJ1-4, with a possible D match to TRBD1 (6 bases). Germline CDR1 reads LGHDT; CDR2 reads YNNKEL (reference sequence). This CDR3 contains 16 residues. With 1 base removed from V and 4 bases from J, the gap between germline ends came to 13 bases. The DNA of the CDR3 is TGTGCCAGCAGCCAAGTTTCGGGACAAATTAATGAAAAACTGTTTTTT. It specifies CASSQVSGQINEKLFF.

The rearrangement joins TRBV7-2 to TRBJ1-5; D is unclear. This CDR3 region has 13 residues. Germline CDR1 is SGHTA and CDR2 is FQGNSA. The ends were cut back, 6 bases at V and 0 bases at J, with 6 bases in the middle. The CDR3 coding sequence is TGTGCCAGCAGTCCTAATAGCAATCAGCCCCAGCATTTT. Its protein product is CASSPNSNQPQHF.

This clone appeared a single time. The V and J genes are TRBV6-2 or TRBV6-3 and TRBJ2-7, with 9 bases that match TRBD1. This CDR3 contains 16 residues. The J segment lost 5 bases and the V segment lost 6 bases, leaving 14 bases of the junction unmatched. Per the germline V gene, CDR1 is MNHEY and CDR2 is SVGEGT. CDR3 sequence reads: CASSPRETGGLNEQYV. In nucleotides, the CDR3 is TGTGCCAGCAGCCCTCGGGAAACAGGGGGCTTAAACGAGCAGTACGTC.

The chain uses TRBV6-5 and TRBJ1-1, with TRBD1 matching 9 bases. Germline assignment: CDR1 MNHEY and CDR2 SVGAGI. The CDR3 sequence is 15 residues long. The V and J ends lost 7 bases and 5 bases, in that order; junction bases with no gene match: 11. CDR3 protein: CASTNRDRAWTEAFF. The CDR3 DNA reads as TGTGCCAGCACAAACCGGGACAGGGCATGGACTGAAGCTTTCTTT.

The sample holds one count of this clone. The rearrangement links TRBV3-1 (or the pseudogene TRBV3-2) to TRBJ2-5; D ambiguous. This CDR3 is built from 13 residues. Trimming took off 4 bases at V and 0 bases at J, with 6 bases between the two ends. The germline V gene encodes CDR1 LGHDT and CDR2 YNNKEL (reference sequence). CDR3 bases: TGTGCCAGCAGCCCAGACAACCAAGAGACCCAGTACTTC. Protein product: CASSPDNQETQYF.

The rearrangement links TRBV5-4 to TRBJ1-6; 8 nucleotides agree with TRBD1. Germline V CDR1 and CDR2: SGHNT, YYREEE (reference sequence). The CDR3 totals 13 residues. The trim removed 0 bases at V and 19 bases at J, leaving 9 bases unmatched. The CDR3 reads CASSLAQDRAFHF. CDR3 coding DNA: TGTGCCAGCAGCTTGGCCCAGGACAGGGCTTTTCACTTT.

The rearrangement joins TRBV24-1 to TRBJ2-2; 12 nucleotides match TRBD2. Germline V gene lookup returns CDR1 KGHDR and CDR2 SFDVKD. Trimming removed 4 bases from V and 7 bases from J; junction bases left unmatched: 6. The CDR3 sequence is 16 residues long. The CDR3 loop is CATSDPTSGSVGELFF. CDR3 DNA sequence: TGTGCCACCAGTGACCCGACTAGCGGGAGTGTCGGGGAGCTGTTTTTT.

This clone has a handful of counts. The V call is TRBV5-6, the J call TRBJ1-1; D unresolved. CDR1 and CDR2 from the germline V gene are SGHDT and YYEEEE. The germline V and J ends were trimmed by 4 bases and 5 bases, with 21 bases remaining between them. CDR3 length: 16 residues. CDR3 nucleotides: TGTGCCAGCAGCGTTCTCCGTGCAGGAAGTCGTACTGAAGCTTTCTTT. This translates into CASSVLRAGSRTEAFF. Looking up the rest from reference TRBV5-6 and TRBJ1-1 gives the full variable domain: DAGVTQSPTHLIKTRGQQVTLRCSPKSGHDTVSWYQQALGQGPQFIFQYYEEEERQRGNFPDRFSGHQFPNYSSELNVNALLLGDSALYLCASSVLRAGSRTEAFFGQGTRLTVV.

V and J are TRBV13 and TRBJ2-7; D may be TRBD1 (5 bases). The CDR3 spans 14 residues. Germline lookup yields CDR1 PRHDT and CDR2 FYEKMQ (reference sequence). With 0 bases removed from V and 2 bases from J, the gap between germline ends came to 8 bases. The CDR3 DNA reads TGTGCCAGCAGCTTAGGGACAGTGGCCTACGAGCAGTACGTC. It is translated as CASSLGTVAYEQYV.